This T cell receptor beta chain was obtained from a study of blood T cell repertoires in COVID-19. For the study at large: Material from acute and convalescent COVID-19 was sourced from the United States, Italy and Spain. T cells, B-cell-depleted T cells, or PBMCs supplied cDNA or gDNA.

The V end was cut by 3 bases, the J end by 0 bases, with 6 bases between. Germline values: CDR1 SEHNR, CDR2 FQNEAQ (reference sequence). There are 13 residues in the CDR3. As processed by the authors: The assay estimated nucleated cells by amplifying reference gene primers. Assay: immunoSEQ multiplex PCR; the TCRdb copy retains only in-frame clones and omits some. The V and J calls and clone size are taken from that table; D and trimming were inferred from the DNA. The data hold tens of thousands of clones, with more than 90% observed a single time. The chain has TRBV7-9 and TRBJ2-7; D is ambiguous. The sequencing sample was made of peripheral blood. The receptor was isolated from a human donor with active COVID-19. The donor label of this sample is uncertain. CDR3 residues: CASSFTDSYEQYF. CDR3 bases: TGTGCCAGCAGCTTCACAGACTCCTACGAGCAGTACTTC.